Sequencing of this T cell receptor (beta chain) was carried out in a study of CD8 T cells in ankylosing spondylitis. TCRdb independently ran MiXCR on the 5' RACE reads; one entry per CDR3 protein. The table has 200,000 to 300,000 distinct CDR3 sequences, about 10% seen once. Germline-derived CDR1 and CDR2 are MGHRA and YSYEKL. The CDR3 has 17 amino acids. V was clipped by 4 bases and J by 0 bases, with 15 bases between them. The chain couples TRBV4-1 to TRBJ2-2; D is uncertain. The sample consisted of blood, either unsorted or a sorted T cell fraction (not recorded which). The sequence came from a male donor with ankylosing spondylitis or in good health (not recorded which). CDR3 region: CASSPHNRGTNTGELFF. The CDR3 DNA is TGCGCCAGCAGCCCCCACAATAGAGGCACGAACACCGGGGAGCTGTTTTTT.